The sequence of this T cell receptor beta chain was determined in a study of T cell responses to AZD1222 COVID-19 vaccine (TCRdb year 2021). A note on the overall study: Because spike-specific TCR depth and breadth did not differ between the two schedules, AZD1222 recipients who got a second dose at roughly 4 weeks were pooled with those who got a second dose at roughly 12 weeks. A total of more than 230 trial participants underwent TCR sequencing, of whom 207 received two doses of AZD1222 and 26 received two doses of the MenACWY control vaccine. Enrollment into the trials was organized by age into subgroups of 18-55, 56-69 and 70-plus years, and those subgroups contained approximately 150, 30 and 60 TCR-sequenced participants, respectively.

Results and caveats for the whole study, not just this receptor: Spike-specific TCR breadth and depth rose significantly after two AZD1222 doses compared with day 0 and with MenACWY recipients. The 56-69-year group was small, and its depth increase did not reach significance, likely because of low power. Epitopes outside the regions mutated in the B.1.351 and B.1.1.7 variants were reportedly recognized by nearly half of the unique spike-specific TCRs. CD4 TCRs associated with the vaccine covered the entire spike protein, and the dominant responses were in regions 160-218 and 743-854. Because no day 14 peak-response samples were available, repertoires were characterized only after the peak T cell response. Most participants were white British and females outnumbered males, and the authors suggested that clonal diversity may have been underestimated. Conclusions about previously exposed vaccinees are limited because only five to seven AZD1222 recipients were SARS-CoV-2 seropositive at baseline.

This sample's time point label indicates: baseline before first vaccination. The vaccinee samples were drawn from two UK trials, COV001 and COV002, one of which was a single-blind randomized controlled phase 2/3 trial testing AZD1222 (ChAdOx1 nCoV-19) in healthy adults. For TCRbeta chain sequencing, PBMC samples were collected from trial participants at day 0 and at day 28 after the second dose. The CDR3 regions of human TCRbeta chains were analyzed by immunosequencing. Per the source publication's procedure: TCRs in the repertoires were compared against a reference library of SARS-CoV-2-specific TCRs that had been generated with the MIRA antigen-specificity platform. Breadth meant the fraction of unique TCRs that were SARS-CoV-2-associated, whereas depth meant the fraction of total T cells that were SARS-CoV-2-associated. Each spike-specific TCR was assigned to its reactive spike region and to a CD4 or CD8 class using the MIRA data. Log10-transformed breadth and depth values were compared by one-way ANOVA with Sidak's multiple comparisons tests. Not all clones reach the TCRdb copy of this immuneACCESS table, which keeps in-frame sequences only. Checked studies attribute under half of the gap to unresolved V genes and leave the rest unexplained. Clone size and V and J calls were adopted from that table, with D and trimming inferred from the DNA. This sample gives about 150,000 clones in total; approximately 94% of them show up just once. The top ten clonotypes cover 7.5% to 9.5% of the sample.

V and J lose 5 bases and 9 bases, and a span of 14 bases separates them. Measured from the cysteine to the phenylalanine, the CDR3 is 14 residues long. Only the CDR3 part of the read is kept: 42 bases, read in frame from the first base. The germline V gene encodes CDR1 MDHEN and CDR2 SYDVKM. In this sample, this clone turned up once. No cognate antigen has been identified for it. Base quality data are lacking; no much larger clone is found one base away. The chain links TRBV28 with TRBJ1-6; TRBD1 is possibly the D segment (6 matching bases). Material: peripheral blood, obtained on day 0 of AZD1222 vaccination. This receptor was identified in an adult in good health. Here is the DNA: TGTGCCAGCAGTCCTGACAGGCTAACTTCACCCCTCCACTTT. It encodes CASSPDRLTSPLHF.